The text below deals with one T cell receptor beta chain. Per the original data handling: Estimation of nucleated cell counts was performed using reference gene primer amplification. Using immunoSEQ multiplex PCR, the repertoire was profiled, and TCRdb retains in-frame clones only, with some absent. The DNA gave D and trimming, while V, J and clone size come from that table. This sample carries 300,000 to 400,000 clones, around four fifths of them seen once, and the ten largest clones take around 3%. This entry comes from a study of blood T cell repertoires in COVID-19. Across the study: From the United States, Italy and Spain came samples of acute and convalescent COVID-19. T cells, B-cell-depleted T cells, or PBMCs provided the cDNA or gDNA that served as material.

Looked up from germline, CDR1 is SNHLY and CDR2 is FYNNEI. Trimming cost V 6 bases and J 1 base; bases outside gene matches: 17. The CDR3 has 18 residues. Sequencing was performed on peripheral blood. The receptor was derived from a man aged 25 to 40 with active or convalescent COVID-19. J is TRBJ1-1 and V is TRBV2, with 7 bases fitting TRBD1. CDR3 amino acids: CASRGYTRGRGPNTEAFF. DNA of the CDR3: TGTGCCAGCAGAGGTTACACGAGGGGGCGCGGCCCGAACACTGAAGCTTTCTTT.